This T cell receptor (beta chain) was recovered during a study of blood T cell repertoires in COVID-19. Study as a whole: PBMCs, B-cell-depleted T cells, or T cells provided the cDNA or gDNA that made up the material.

Clones were read by immunoSEQ multiplex PCR, and TCRdb kept only the in-frame ones, dropping some. Of roughly 73,000 clones listed, under 85% are singletons. Unmatched junction bases numbered 16, after V lost 4 bases and J lost 3 bases. This CDR3 comprises 20 residues. The J gene is TRBJ2-2, the V gene TRBV5-3; 12 nucleotides align to TRBD1. TRBV5-3 has ORF status, its function being uncertain. The sequence derives from a man between 65 and 85 years old with acute or convalescent COVID-19. The sample was peripheral blood. CDR3 loop: CARSSTTGTGGSLDTGELFF. The CDR3 DNA is TGTGCCAGAAGCAGTACCACTGGGACAGGGGGCAGTCTGGACACCGGGGAGCTGTTTTTT.